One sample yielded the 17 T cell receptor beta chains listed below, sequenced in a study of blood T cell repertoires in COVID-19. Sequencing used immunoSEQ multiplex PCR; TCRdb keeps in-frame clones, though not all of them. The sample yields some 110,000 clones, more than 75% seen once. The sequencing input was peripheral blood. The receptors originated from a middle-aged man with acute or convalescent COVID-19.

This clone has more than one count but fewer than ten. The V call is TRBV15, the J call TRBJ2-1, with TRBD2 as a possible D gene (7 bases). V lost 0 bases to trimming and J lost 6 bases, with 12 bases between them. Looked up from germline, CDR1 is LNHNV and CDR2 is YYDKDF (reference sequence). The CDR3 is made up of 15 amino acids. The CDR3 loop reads CATSRDRGGANEQFF. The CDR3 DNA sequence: TGTGCCACCAGCAGAGATCGAGGGGGGGCCAATGAGCAGTTCTTC.

The CDR3 loop is CASSRTAEGAFF. The CDR3 region has the DNA TGTGCCAGCAGCCGCACAGCGGAAGGAGCTTTCTTT. This chain uses TRBV5-6 with TRBJ1-1; D not certain. The CDR3 covers 12 residues. The ends were cut back, 4 bases at V and 10 bases at J, with 14 bases in the middle. Per germline, CDR1 SGHDT and CDR2 YYEEEE. Full variable domain (outside the CDR3, taken from reference TRBV5-6 and TRBJ1-1): DAGVTQSPTHLIKTRGQQVTLRCSPKSGHDTVSWYQQALGQGPQFIFQYYEEEERQRGNFPDRFSGHQFPNYSSELNVNALLLGDSALYLCASSRTAEGAFFGQGTRLTVV.

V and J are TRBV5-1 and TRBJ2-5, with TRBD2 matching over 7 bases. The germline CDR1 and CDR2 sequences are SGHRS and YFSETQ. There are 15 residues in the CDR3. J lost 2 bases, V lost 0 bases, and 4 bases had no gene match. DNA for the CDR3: TGCGCCAGCAGCTTGGAGGCTAGCGGACAAGAGACCCAGTACTTC. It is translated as CASSLEASGQETQYF. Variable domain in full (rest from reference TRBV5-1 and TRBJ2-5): KAGVTQTPRYLIKTRGQQVTLSCSPISGHRSVSWYQQTPGQGLQFLFEYFSETQRNKGNFPGRFSGRQFSNSRSEMNVSTLELGDSALYLCASSLEASGQETQYFGPGTRLLVL.

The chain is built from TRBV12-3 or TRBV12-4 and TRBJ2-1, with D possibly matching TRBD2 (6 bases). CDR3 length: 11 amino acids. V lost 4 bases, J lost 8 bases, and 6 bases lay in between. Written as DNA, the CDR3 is TGTGCCAGCAGTTGGGGGGATGAGCAGTTCTTC. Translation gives CASSWGDEQFF.

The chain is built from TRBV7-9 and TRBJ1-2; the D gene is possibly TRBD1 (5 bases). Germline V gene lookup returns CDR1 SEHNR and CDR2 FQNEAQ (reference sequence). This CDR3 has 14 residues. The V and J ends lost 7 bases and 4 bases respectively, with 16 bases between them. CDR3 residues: CASTEGAASYGYTF. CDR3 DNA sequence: TGTGCCAGCACTGAAGGGGCCGCCTCCTATGGCTACACCTTC.

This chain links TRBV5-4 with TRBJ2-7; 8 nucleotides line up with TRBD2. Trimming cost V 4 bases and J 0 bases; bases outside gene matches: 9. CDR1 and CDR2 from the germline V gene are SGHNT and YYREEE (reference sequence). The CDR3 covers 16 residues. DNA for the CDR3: TGTGCCAGCAGCCGGGAGGTAGCGGGGACCTCCTACGAGCAGTACTTC. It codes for CASSREVAGTSYEQYF.

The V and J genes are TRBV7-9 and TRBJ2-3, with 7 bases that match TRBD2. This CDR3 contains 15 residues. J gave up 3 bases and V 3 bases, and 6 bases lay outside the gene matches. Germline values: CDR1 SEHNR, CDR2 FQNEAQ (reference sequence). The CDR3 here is CASSFRAGVTDTQYF. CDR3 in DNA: TGTGCCAGCAGCTTCCGGGCGGGGGTGACAGATACGCAGTATTTT.

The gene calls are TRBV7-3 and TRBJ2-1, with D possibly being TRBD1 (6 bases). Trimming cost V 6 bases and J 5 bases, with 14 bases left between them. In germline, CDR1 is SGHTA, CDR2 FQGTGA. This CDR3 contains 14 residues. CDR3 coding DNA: TGTGCCAGCAGTCTAGGGGGTTCCAACAATGAGCAGTTCTTC. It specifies CASSLGGSNNEQFF.

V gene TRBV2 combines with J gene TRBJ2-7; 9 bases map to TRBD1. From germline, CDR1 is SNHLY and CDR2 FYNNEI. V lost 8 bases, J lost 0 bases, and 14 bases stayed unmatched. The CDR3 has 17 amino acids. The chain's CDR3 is CASRTRGGTGFSYEQYF. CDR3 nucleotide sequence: TGTGCCAGCCGAACAAGAGGGGGGACAGGGTTCTCCTACGAGCAGTACTTC. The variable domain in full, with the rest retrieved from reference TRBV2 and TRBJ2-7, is EPEVTQTPSHQVTQMGQEVILRCVPISNHLYFYWYRQILGQKVEFLVSFYNNEISEKSEIFDDQFSVERPDGSNFTLKIRSTKLEDSAMYFCASRTRGGTGFSYEQYFGPGTRLTVT.

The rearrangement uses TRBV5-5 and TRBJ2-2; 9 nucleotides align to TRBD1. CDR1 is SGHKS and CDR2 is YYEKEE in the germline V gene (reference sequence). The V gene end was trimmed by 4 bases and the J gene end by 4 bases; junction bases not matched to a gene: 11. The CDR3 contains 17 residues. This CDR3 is CASSGVVGQGVTGELFF. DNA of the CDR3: TGTGCCAGCAGCGGGGTGGTGGGACAGGGAGTCACCGGGGAGCTGTTTTTT. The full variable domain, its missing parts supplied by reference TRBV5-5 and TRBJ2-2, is DAGVTQSPTHLIKTRGQQVTLRCSPISGHKSVSWYQQVLGQGPQFIFQYYEKEERGRGNFPDRFSARQFPNYSSELNVNALLLGDSALYLCASSGVVGQGVTGELFFGEGSRLTVL.

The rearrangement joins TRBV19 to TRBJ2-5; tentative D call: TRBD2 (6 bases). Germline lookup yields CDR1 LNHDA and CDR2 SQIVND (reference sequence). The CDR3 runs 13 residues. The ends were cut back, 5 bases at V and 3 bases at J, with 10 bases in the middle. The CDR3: CASSSRLEETQYF. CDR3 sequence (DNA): TGTGCCAGTAGTTCCCGACTAGAAGAGACCCAGTACTTC.

In nucleotides, the CDR3 is TGCGCCAGCAGCTCCACGGACAGTCCGTTCACAGATACGCAGTATTTT. Translated: CASSSTDSPFTDTQYF. The genes are TRBV5-1 and TRBJ2-3, with D perhaps TRBD1 (6 bases). Germline V gives CDR1 SGHRS, CDR2 YFSETQ. This CDR3 region has 16 residues. Trimming removed 3 bases at V and 2 bases at J, with 16 bases between.

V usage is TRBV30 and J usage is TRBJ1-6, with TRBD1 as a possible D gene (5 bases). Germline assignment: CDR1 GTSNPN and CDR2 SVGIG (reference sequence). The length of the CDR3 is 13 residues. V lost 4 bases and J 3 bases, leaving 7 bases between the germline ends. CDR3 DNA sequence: TGTGCCTGGACCGGACACTATAATTCACCCCTCCACTTT. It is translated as CAWTGHYNSPLHF. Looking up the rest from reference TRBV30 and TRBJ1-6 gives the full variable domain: SQTIHQWPATLVQPVGSPLSLECTVEGTSNPNLYWYRQAAGRGLQLLFYSVGIGQISSEVPQNLSASRPQDRQFILSSKKLLLSDSGFYLCAWTGHYNSPLHFGNGTRLTVT.

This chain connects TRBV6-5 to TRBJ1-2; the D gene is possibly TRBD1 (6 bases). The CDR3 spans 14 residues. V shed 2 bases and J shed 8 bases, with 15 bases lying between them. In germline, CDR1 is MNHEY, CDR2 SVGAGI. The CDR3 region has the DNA TGTGCCAGCAGTTACGTTTTGGCAGGGGAGGGCTACACCTTC. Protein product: CASSYVLAGEGYTF.

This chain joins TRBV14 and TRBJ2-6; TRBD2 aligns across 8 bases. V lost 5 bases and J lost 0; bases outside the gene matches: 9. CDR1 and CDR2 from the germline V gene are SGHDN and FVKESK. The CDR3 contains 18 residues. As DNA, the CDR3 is TGTGCCAGCAGCGGAGCGGGGGTTCTTAGCTCTGGGGCCAACGTCCTGACTTTC. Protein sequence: CASSGAGVLSSGANVLTF.

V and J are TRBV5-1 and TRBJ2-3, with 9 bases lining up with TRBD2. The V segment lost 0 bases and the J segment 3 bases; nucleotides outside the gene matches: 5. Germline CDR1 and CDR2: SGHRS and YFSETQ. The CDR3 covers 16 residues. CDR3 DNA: TGCGCCAGCAGCTTGGACGCAGCGGGGGGTACAGATACGCAGTATTTT. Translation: CASSLDAAGGTDTQYF.

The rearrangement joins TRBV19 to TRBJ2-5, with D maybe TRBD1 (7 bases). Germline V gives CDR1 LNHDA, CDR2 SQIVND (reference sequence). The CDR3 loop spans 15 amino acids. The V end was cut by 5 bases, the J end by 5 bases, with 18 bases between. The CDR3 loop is CASSPRQGGGETQYF. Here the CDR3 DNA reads TGTGCCAGTAGTCCCAGACAGGGCGGAGGGGAGACCCAGTACTTC.